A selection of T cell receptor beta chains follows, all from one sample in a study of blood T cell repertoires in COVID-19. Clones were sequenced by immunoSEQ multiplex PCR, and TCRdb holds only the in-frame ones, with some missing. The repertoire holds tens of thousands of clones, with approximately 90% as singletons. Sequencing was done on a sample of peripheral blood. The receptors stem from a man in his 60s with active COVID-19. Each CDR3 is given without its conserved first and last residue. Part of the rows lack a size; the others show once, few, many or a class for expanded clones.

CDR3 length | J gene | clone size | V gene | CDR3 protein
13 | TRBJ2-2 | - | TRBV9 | ASSVGQGNTGELF
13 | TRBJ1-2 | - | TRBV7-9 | ASSRGGQQAYGYT
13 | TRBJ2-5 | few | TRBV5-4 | ASSSYGRGRETQY
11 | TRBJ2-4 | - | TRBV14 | ASSQGEASIQY
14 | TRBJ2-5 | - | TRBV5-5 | ASSNLAGSGGETQY
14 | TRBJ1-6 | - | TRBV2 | ASSPIGTRSGGSLH
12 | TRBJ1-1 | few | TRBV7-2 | ASSPAGLRNEAF
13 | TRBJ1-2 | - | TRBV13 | ASSLDQGVNYGYT
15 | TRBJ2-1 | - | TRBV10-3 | AISDRPSGRAPNEQF
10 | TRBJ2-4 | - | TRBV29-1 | SVVTLLNIQY